A selection of T cell receptor beta chains follows, all from one sample in a study of patients and donors after allogeneic stem cell transplantation. TCRdb passed the RT-PCR reads through MiXCR, listing each CDR3 protein once. The table includes 110,000 or so distinct CDR3 sequences, around 33% detected once. Input material: blood, either unsorted or a sorted T cell fraction (not recorded which). Every receptor here comes from a human donor who was either an allogeneic HSCT recipient or a stem cell or donor lymphocyte infusion donor (not recorded which). It is not recorded whose cells these are; they may come from a transplant donor. Each CDR3 is given with its conserved first and last residue. D genes are given only for firm matches. Only some rows state a clone size, as once, few, many or a class for expanded clones.

V gene: TRBV5-6
D gene: NA
J gene: TRBJ2-4
clone size: NA
CDR3 protein: CASRSRGAKNIQYF
CDR3 DNA: TGTGCCAGCAGATCCCGGGGAGCCAAAAACATTCAGTACTTC

V gene: TRBV9
D gene: TRBD2
J gene: TRBJ2-7
clone size: NA
CDR3 protein: CASSVRGGSFHEQYF
CDR3 DNA: TGTGCCAGCAGCGTAAGGGGCGGGAGCTTCCACGAGCAGTACTTC

V gene: TRBV24-1
D gene: NA
J gene: TRBJ1-6
clone size: NA
CDR3 protein: CATSVDRQNSPLHF
CDR3 DNA: TGTGCCACCAGTGTTGACAGGCAAAATTCACCCCTCCACTTT

V gene: TRBV20-1
D gene: NA
J gene: TRBJ2-5
clone size: once
CDR3 protein: CSARVLGGGEVAQYF
CDR3 DNA: TGCAGTGCTAGAGTCCTCGGAGGAGGCGAGGTGGCCCAGTACTTC

V gene: TRBV28
D gene: NA
J gene: TRBJ2-1
clone size: NA
CDR3 protein: CASSLWSGRTDNEQFF
CDR3 DNA: TGTGCCAGCAGTTTATGGTCTGGACGCACAGACAATGAGCAGTTCTTC

V gene: TRBV7-2
D gene: TRBD1
J gene: TRBJ2-2
clone size: once
CDR3 protein: CASSLYRGGPGELFF
CDR3 DNA: TGTGCCAGCAGCTTGTACAGGGGTGGACCCGGGGAGCTGTTTTTT

V gene: TRBV6-5
D gene: TRBD1
J gene: TRBJ2-7
clone size: once
CDR3 protein: CASSYTYRGLYEQYF
CDR3 DNA: TGTGCCAGCAGTTACACCTACAGGGGGCTTTACGAGCAGTACTTC

V gene: TRBV5-1
D gene: NA
J gene: TRBJ2-1
clone size: NA
CDR3 protein: CASSLEAIGSNEQFF
CDR3 DNA: TGCGCCAGCAGCTTGGAGGCAATCGGCTCCAATGAGCAGTTCTTC

V gene: TRBV28
D gene: NA
J gene: TRBJ2-5
clone size: NA
CDR3 protein: CASRSNRVRETQYF
CDR3 DNA: TGTGCCAGCAGAAGTAACAGGGTCAGGGAGACCCAGTACTTC

V gene: TRBV29-1
D gene: NA
J gene: TRBJ2-3
clone size: NA
CDR3 protein: CSVSRDRDTQYF
CDR3 DNA: TGCAGCGTTTCAAGAGACCGTGATACGCAGTATTTT

V gene: TRBV7-2
D gene: TRBD2
J gene: TRBJ2-1
clone size: NA
CDR3 protein: CASSSAGTSLFF
CDR3 DNA: TGTGCCAGCAGCTCCGCCGGGACTAGCCTGTTCTTC

V gene: TRBV7-2
D gene: TRBD2
J gene: TRBJ2-5
clone size: NA
CDR3 protein: CASSSRLAQETQYF
CDR3 DNA: TGTGCCAGCAGCTCCCGACTAGCGCAAGAGACCCAGTACTTC

V gene: TRBV20-1
D gene: TRBD1
J gene: TRBJ1-2
clone size: many
CDR3 protein: CSAGGQPVDGYTF
CDR3 DNA: TGCAGTGCTGGGGGACAGCCAGTGGATGGCTACACCTTC

V gene: TRBV28
D gene: TRBD1
J gene: TRBJ1-2
clone size: few
CDR3 protein: CASKRDRNYGYTF
CDR3 DNA: TGTGCCAGCAAGAGGGACAGAAACTATGGCTACACCTTC

V gene: TRBV20-1
D gene: NA
J gene: TRBJ1-6
clone size: few
CDR3 protein: CSANLKSSYNSPLHF
CDR3 DNA: TGCAGTGCCAACCTAAAAAGCTCCTATAATTCACCCCTCCACTTT

V gene: TRBV4-2
D gene: NA
J gene: TRBJ1-2
clone size: many
CDR3 protein: CASSDGPRSIHGYTF
CDR3 DNA: TGTGCCAGCAGCGACGGGCCAAGGAGTATTCATGGCTACACCTTC

V gene: TRBV3-1
D gene: NA
J gene: TRBJ1-4
clone size: few
CDR3 protein: CASGQRTEKLFF
CDR3 DNA: TGTGCCAGCGGTCAGAGGACCGAAAAACTGTTTTTT

V gene: TRBV12-3/TRBV12-4
D gene: NA
J gene: TRBJ1-1
clone size: hyperexpanded
CDR3 protein: CASSETASNTEAFF
CDR3 DNA: TGTGCCAGCAGCGAGACAGCATCGAACACTGAAGCTTTCTTT

V gene: TRBV12-3/TRBV12-4
D gene: NA
J gene: TRBJ2-5
clone size: once
CDR3 protein: CASSLVAGRGTQYF
CDR3 DNA: TGTGCCAGCAGTTTAGTGGCTGGCCGTGGGACCCAGTACTTC

V gene: TRBV6-2/TRBV6-3
D gene: NA
J gene: TRBJ2-7
clone size: NA
CDR3 protein: CASSFLLREQYF
CDR3 DNA: TGTGCCAGCAGTTTCCTCCTTCGAGAGCAGTACTTC

V gene: TRBV9
D gene: NA
J gene: TRBJ2-7
clone size: NA
CDR3 protein: CASSARLHSYEQYF
CDR3 DNA: TGTGCCAGCAGCGCCCGACTCCACTCCTACGAGCAGTACTTC

V gene: TRBV20-1
D gene: NA
J gene: TRBJ1-5
clone size: few
CDR3 protein: CSAHEGRNQPQHF
CDR3 DNA: TGCAGTGCTCACGAGGGGCGCAATCAGCCCCAGCATTTT

V gene: TRBV29-1
D gene: NA
J gene: TRBJ2-2
clone size: NA
CDR3 protein: CSVERGAGELFF
CDR3 DNA: TGCAGCGTTGAGAGGGGAGCCGGGGAGCTGTTTTTT

V gene: TRBV7-9
D gene: NA
J gene: TRBJ2-7
clone size: NA
CDR3 protein: CASSLTSEQYF
CDR3 DNA: TGTGCCAGCAGCTTGACGTCCGAGCAGTACTTC

V gene: TRBV5-5
D gene: NA
J gene: TRBJ1-1
clone size: few
CDR3 protein: CASSLGDKSEAFF
CDR3 DNA: TGTGCCAGCAGCTTGGGGGACAAGAGTGAAGCTTTCTTT

V gene: TRBV4-3
D gene: TRBD1
J gene: TRBJ2-1
clone size: NA
CDR3 protein: CASSRSPGQGALEQFF
CDR3 DNA: TGCGCCAGCAGCCGGTCACCGGGACAGGGGGCTCTTGAGCAGTTCTTC